This entry lists 16 T cell receptor beta chains sequenced from one sample in a study of CD8 T cells in ankylosing spondylitis. These receptors are not linked to any known antigen. One entry per CDR3 protein results from TCRdb running MiXCR on the 5' RACE reads. The table includes about 540,000 distinct CDR3 sequences, about 13% detected once. Study-level findings and limits: Seemingly characteristic of ankylosing spondylitis blood was a TCR beta motif consisting of about 8 highly homologous variants.

Sequencing was done on a sample of blood, either unsorted or a sorted T cell fraction (not recorded which). The receptor source for this set is a male donor with ankylosing spondylitis.

The J gene is TRBJ2-7, the V gene TRBV2; 9 bases match TRBD2. The CDR3 loop spans 14 amino acids. V dropped 2 bases and J dropped 5; count of bases not matched to a gene: 4. CDR1 is SNHLY and CDR2 is FYNNEI in the germline V gene. DNA for the CDR3: TGTGCCAGCAGTGAAAACCTAGCGGGGAACGAGCAGTACTTC. It specifies CASSENLAGNEQYF.

This clonotype was recorded many times. The genes are TRBV5-6 and TRBJ2-2; no definite D call. CDR3 size: 17 residues. V lost 2 bases and J 4 bases, leaving 18 bases between the germline ends. Germline loops: CDR1 SGHDT, CDR2 YYEEEE. The CDR3 protein is CASSFRGRWTATGELFF. In DNA, the CDR3 is TGTGCCAGCAGCTTCCGAGGACGATGGACGGCCACCGGGGAGCTGTTTTTT.

The table lists this clonotype with a few counts. The chain recombines TRBV18 with TRBJ1-2; weak D call: TRBD1 (5 bases). Germline CDR1 reads KGHSH; CDR2 reads LQKENI. The CDR3 sequence is 15 residues long. The V and J ends lost 1 base and 2 bases respectively, with 11 bases between them. CDR3 bases: TGTGCCAGCTCACCACAGCAGGGAGAAAACTATGGCTACACCTTC. Protein sequence: CASSPQQGENYGYTF.

CDR3 sequence (DNA): TGCAGTGCTAGAGTTTTCGGCAGACAAGAGACCCAGTACTTC. Amino acid sequence: CSARVFGRQETQYF. The genes are TRBV20-1 and TRBJ2-5; unclear D gene. Germline V gene lookup returns CDR1 DFQATT and CDR2 SNEGSKA (reference sequence). Deletions cut 1 base from V and 2 bases from J, with 11 bases between. The CDR3 loop spans 14 amino acids.

This chain links TRBV28 with TRBJ2-7, with D perhaps given as TRBD1 or TRBD2 (6 bases each). CDR1 is MDHEN, CDR2 SYDVKM, per germline. The CDR3 has 16 residues. V was shortened by 1 base and J by 4 bases, with 17 bases between the two germline ends. DNA for the CDR3: TGTGCCAGCAGTTTATCTTCTCCGGGGGCCAGGTACGAGCAGTACTTC. Its translation: CASSLSSPGARYEQYF.

The V and J genes are TRBV20-1 and TRBJ2-7; 9 nucleotides match TRBD2. CDR3 size: 15 residues. Germline loops: CDR1 DFQATT, CDR2 SNEGSKA (reference sequence). J was trimmed by 4 bases and V by 0 bases; bases with no gene match: 7. The CDR3 nucleotides are TGCAGTGCTAGAGACGATCTAGCGGGATGGTACGAGCAGTACTTC. Protein product: CSARDDLAGWYEQYF.

The rearrangement links TRBV4-2 to TRBJ2-1, with D possibly matching TRBD2 (6 bases). V dropped 2 bases and J dropped 8 bases, with 16 bases sitting between them. The CDR3 extends over 15 amino acids. Germline values: CDR1 LGHNA, CDR2 YNFKEQ. DNA for the CDR3: TGTGCCAGCAGCCAACCTAGAGGGAGGACTGATGAGCAGTTCTTC. Protein: CASSQPRGRTDEQFF.

The rearrangement uses TRBV18 and TRBJ1-5, with a weak D call TRBD1 (5 bases). Trimming removed 2 bases at V and 5 bases at J, with 13 bases between. Looked up from germline, CDR1 is KGHSH and CDR2 is LQKENI. This CDR3 has 15 residues. The CDR3 sequence: CASSPTGRGDQPQHF. The CDR3 DNA is TGTGCCAGCTCACCAACGGGGCGAGGGGATCAGCCCCAGCATTTT.

The rearrangement joins TRBV5-5 to TRBJ2-1; D not certain. This CDR3 contains 15 residues. V was clipped by 0 bases and J by 0 bases, with 7 bases between them. Germline V gene lookup returns CDR1 SGHKS and CDR2 YYEKEE (reference sequence). The chain's CDR3 is CASSLGVPSYNEQFF. DNA for the CDR3: TGTGCCAGCAGCTTGGGAGTACCCTCCTACAATGAGCAGTTCTTC.

The rearrangement uses TRBV7-8 and TRBJ1-5, with 10 bases that match TRBD1. The V gene's germline CDR1 is SGHVS and CDR2 FQNEAQ. The CDR3 extends over 15 amino acids. V was clipped by 2 bases and J by 6 bases; unmatched bases: 4. CDR3 nucleotide sequence: TGTGCCAGCAGCTTAAGACAGGGGGCAGGTCAGCCCCAGCATTTT. Its protein is CASSLRQGAGQPQHF. The whole variable domain, remainder taken from reference TRBV7-8 and TRBJ1-5, is GAGVSQSPRYKVAKRGQDVALRCDPISGHVSLFWYQQALGQGPEFLTYFQNEAQLDKSGLPSDRFFAERPEGSVSTLKIQRTQQEDSAVYLCASSLRQGAGQPQHFGDGTRLSIL.

This clonotype came up a few times. This sequence joins TRBV7-2 and TRBJ2-7; D gene uncertain. V lost 5 bases to trimming and J lost 1 base, with 18 bases between them. The CDR3 loop spans 16 amino acids. Germline V gene data show CDR1 as SGHTA and CDR2 as FQGNSA. CDR3 loop: CASSPASPQGSYEQYF. The CDR3 DNA reads TGTGCCAGCAGCCCTGCCTCCCCTCAAGGGTCCTACGAGCAGTACTTC.

This rearrangement joins TRBV27 to TRBJ1-1; D not resolved. There are 12 residues in the CDR3. Germline V lookup: CDR1 MNHEY, CDR2 SMNVEV (reference sequence). The V end was cut by 7 bases, the J end by 2 bases, with 8 bases between. In nucleotides, the CDR3 is TGTGCCAGCAAGGGCTATAACACTGAAGCTTTCTTT. Amino acids: CASKGYNTEAFF.

The sample holds many counts of this clonotype. This rearrangement joins TRBV12-3 or TRBV12-4 to TRBJ2-2; D uncertain. This CDR3 spans 13 amino acids. The V gene lost 6 bases and the J gene lost 8 bases, with 13 bases spanning the gap. The CDR3 sequence is CASSPRLVGELFF. CDR3 nucleotides: TGTGCCAGCAGCCCCCGCTTGGTGGGGGAGCTGTTTTTT.

This clonotype was detected ten times or more. V is TRBV7-9 and J is TRBJ2-1; 8 positions agree with TRBD2. Germline V gives CDR1 SEHNR, CDR2 FQNEAQ (reference sequence). V gave up 4 bases and J gave up 7 bases; unmatched junction bases: 9. CDR3 size: 15 residues. The CDR3: CASSSQRERSNEQFF. CDR3 sequence (DNA): TGTGCCAGCAGCTCTCAGCGGGAGAGGAGTAATGAGCAGTTCTTC.

The V call is TRBV5-1, the J call TRBJ2-3, with a weak D call TRBD2 (5 bases). The germline V and J ends were trimmed by 4 bases and 5 bases, with 14 bases remaining between them. Germline CDR1 is SGHRS and CDR2 is YFSETQ. The CDR3 covers 14 residues. The CDR3 sequence: CASSPGGSEDTQYF. The CDR3 DNA reads as TGCGCCAGCAGCCCAGGAGGCAGTGAAGATACGCAGTATTTT.

CDR3 sequence (DNA): TGTGCCAGCAGTCGGCGGACAGGGGGCATGAACACCGGGGAGCTGTTTTTT. Translating gives CASSRRTGGMNTGELFF. V gene TRBV27 combines with J gene TRBJ2-2; the match to TRBD1 covers 11 bases. Germline CDR1 is MNHEY and CDR2 is SMNVEV (reference sequence). The CDR3 covers 17 residues. The V and J ends lost 5 bases and 1 base, in that order; junction bases with no gene match: 6.